The clone carrying this TCR beta chain was seen a few times. Its target is not known. A second PCR of 7 to 11 cycles used a sample-barcoded 5' primer and a J-beta primer mix. A template-switch adaptor that had 12 random nucleotides put a tag on each cDNA molecule. Each CDR3 protein gets one entry after TCRdb re-called the 5' RACE reads with MiXCR. The sample carries about 1.5 million distinct CDR3 sequences, 40% to 45% recorded once. This record comes from a study of blood T cells in healthy people across ages. Germline values: CDR1 DFQATT, CDR2 SNEGSKA (reference sequence). CDR3 length: 14 amino acids. Between the trimmed V and J ends, which lost 3 bases and 0 bases, there was a span of 12 bases. Whole-study results and caveats: Estimates based on one million T cells were treated as lower bounds. PBMCs left unsorted prevented a conclusive naive versus antigen-experienced comparison. The long-lived group displayed more naive CD4+ cells, plus higher diversity, than the aged donors did.

The source material was blood. This TCR was recovered from a woman under 30 in good health. This sequence joins TRBV20-1 and TRBJ2-7; D may match TRBD1 or TRBD2 (6 bases each). For the CDR3, the DNA is TGCAGTGCTAGCGGGGGCCGGAGCTCCTACGAGCAGTACTTC. This translates into CSASGGRSSYEQYF.